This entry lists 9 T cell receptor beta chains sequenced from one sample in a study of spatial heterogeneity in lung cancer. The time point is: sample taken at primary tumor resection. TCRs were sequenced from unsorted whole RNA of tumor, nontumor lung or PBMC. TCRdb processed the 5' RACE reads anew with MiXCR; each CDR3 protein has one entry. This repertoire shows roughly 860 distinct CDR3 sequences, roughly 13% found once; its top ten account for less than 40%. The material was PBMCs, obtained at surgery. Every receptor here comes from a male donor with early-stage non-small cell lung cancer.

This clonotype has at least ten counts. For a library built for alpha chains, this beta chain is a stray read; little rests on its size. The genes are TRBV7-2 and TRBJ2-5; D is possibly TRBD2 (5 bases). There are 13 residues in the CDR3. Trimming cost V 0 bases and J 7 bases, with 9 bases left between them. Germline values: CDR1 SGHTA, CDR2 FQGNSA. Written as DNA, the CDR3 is TGTGCCAGCAGCTTAGCAGGACTCGGGACCCAGTACTTC. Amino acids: CASSLAGLGTQYF.

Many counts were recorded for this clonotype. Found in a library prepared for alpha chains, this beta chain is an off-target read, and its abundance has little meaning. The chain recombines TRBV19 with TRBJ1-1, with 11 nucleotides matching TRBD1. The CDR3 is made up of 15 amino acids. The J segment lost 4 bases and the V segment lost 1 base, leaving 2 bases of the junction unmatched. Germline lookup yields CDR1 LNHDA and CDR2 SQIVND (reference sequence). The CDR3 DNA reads TGTGCCAGTAGTATAGTTGGGACAGGGGGCACTGAAGCTTTCTTT. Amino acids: CASSIVGTGGTEAFF.

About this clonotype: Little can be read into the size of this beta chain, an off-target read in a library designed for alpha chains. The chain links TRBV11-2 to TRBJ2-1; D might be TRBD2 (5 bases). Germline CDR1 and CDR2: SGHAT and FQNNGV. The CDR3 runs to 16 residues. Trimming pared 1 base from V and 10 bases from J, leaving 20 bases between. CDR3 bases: TGTGCCAGCAGCTTAGGTTATGCTAGCCCTCTTGGGGAGCAGTTCTTC. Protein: CASSLGYASPLGEQFF.

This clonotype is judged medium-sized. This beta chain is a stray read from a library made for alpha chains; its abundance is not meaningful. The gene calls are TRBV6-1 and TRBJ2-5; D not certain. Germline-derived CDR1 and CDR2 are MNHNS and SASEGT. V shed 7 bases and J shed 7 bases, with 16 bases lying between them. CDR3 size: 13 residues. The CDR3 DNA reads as TGTGCCAGCACCCCAGTGGATCCGGGGACCCAGTACTTC. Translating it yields CASTPVDPGTQYF.

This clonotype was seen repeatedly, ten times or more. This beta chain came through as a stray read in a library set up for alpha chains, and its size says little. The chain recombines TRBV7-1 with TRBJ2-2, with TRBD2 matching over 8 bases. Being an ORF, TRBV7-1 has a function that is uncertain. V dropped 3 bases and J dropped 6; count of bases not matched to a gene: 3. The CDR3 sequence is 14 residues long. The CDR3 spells CASSSGLAAGELFF. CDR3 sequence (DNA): TGTGCCAGCAGCTCCGGACTAGCAGCCGGGGAGCTGTTTTTT.

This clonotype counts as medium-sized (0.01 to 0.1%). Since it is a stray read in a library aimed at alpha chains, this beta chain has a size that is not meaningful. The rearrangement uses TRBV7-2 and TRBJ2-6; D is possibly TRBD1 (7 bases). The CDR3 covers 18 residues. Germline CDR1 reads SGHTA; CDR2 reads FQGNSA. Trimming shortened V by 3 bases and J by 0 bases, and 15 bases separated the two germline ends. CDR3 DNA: TGTGCCAGCAGCTTCAGGGGGGCCGGGAGCTCTGGGGCCAACGTCCTGACTTTC. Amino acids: CASSFRGAGSSGANVLTF. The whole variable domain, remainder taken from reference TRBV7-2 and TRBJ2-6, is GAGVSQSPSNKVTEKGKDVELRCDPISGHTALYWYRQSLGQGLEFLIYFQGNSAPDKSGLPSDRFSAERTGGSVSTLTIQRTQQEDSAVYLCASSFRGAGSSGANVLTFGAGSRLTVL.

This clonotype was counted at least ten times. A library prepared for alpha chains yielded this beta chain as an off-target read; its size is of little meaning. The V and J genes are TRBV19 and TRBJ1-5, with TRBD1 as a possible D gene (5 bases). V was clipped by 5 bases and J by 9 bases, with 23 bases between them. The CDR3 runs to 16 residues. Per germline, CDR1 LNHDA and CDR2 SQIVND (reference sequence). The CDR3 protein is CASSFPDSWGSTPQHF. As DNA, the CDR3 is TGTGCCAGTAGTTTCCCCGACAGCTGGGGTTCGACGCCCCAGCATTTT. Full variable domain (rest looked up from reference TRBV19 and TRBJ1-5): DGGITQSPKYLFRKEGQNVTLSCEQNLNHDAMYWYRQDPGQGLRLIYYSQIVNDFQKGDIAEGYSVSREKKESFPLTVTSAQKNPTAFYLCASSFPDSWGSTPQHFGDGTRLSIL.

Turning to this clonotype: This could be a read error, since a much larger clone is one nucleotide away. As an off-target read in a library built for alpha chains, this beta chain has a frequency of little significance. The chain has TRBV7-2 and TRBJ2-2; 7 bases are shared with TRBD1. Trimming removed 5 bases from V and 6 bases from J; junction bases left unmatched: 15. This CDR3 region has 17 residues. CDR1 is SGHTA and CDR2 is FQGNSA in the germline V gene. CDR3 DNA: TGTGCCAGCAGCCAGAGTAGACAGGGTGGAATTGCCGGGGAGCTGTTTTTT. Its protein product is CASSQSRQGGIAGELFF.

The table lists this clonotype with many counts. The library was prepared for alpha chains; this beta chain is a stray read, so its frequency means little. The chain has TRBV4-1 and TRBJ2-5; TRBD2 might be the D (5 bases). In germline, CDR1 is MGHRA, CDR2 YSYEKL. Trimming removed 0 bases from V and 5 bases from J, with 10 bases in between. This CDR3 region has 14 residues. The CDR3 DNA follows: TGCGCCAGCAGCCAAGAGGACTCCGGGGAGACCCAGTACTTC. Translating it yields CASSQEDSGETQYF.